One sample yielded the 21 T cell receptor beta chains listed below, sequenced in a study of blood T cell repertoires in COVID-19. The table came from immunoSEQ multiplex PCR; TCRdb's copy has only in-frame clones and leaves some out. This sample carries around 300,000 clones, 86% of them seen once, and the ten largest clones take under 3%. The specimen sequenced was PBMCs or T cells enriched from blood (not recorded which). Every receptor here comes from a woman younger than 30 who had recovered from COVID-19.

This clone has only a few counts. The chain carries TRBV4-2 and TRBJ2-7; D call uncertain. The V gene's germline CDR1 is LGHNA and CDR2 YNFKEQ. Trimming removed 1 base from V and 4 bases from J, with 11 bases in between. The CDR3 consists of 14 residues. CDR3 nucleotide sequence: TGTGCCAGCAGCCAAGTACCAGGCACATACGAGCAGTACTTC. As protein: CASSQVPGTYEQYF.

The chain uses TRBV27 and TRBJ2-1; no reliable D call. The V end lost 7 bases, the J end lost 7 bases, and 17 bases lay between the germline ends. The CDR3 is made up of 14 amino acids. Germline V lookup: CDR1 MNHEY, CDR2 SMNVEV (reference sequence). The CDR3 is CASTSIAYGNEQFF. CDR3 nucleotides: TGTGCCAGCACCTCTATAGCATACGGGAATGAGCAGTTCTTC.

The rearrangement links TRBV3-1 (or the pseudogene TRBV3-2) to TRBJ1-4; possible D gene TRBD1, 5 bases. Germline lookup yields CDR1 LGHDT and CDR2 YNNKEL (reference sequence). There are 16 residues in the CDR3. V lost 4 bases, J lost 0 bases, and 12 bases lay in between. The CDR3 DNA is TGTGCCAGCAGCCTCCGGGACTGGCCAACTAATGAAAAACTGTTTTTT. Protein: CASSLRDWPTNEKLFF.

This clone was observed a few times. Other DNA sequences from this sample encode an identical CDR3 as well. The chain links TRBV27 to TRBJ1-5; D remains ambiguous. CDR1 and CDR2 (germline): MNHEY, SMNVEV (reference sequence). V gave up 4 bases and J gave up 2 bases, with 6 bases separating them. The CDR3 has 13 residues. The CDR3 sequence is CASSWGGNQPQHF. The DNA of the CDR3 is TGTGCCAGCAGTTGGGGAGGCAATCAGCCCCAGCATTTT.

This chain's CDR3 is CASSRRGQGARSDSPLHF. In nucleotides, the CDR3 is TGCGCCAGCAGCCGGAGGGGACAGGGGGCGAGATCTGATTCACCCCTCCACTTT. This chain connects TRBV4-1 to TRBJ1-6, with 12 bases fitting TRBD1. V was pared by 4 bases and J by 8 bases, with 12 bases of the junction left unmatched. The germline CDR1 and CDR2 sequences are MGHRA and YSYEKL. The CDR3 is 18 amino acids.

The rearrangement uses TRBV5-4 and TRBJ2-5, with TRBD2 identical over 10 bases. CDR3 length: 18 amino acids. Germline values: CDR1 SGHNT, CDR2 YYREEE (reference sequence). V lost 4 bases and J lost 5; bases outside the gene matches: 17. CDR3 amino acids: CASSPGGSSGSVGETQYF. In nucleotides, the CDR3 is TGTGCCAGCAGCCCGGGAGGATCTAGCGGGAGTGTCGGGGAGACCCAGTACTTC.

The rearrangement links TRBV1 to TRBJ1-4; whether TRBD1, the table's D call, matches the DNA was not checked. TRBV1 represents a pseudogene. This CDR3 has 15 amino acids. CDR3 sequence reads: CTSSQQIATNEKLFF. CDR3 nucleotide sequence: TGCACCAGCAGCCAACAGATCGCAACTAATGAAAAACTGTTTTTT.

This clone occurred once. The CDR3 loop is CASSQGRSRTNTIYF. For the CDR3, the DNA is TGCGCCAGCAGCCAGGGCAGGTCCAGAACTAACACCATATATTTT. The chain couples TRBV4-1 to TRBJ1-3; D uncertain. Germline CDR1 MGHRA, CDR2 YSYEKL. V lost 3 bases and J lost 7, with 16 bases in between. The length of the CDR3 is 15 residues.

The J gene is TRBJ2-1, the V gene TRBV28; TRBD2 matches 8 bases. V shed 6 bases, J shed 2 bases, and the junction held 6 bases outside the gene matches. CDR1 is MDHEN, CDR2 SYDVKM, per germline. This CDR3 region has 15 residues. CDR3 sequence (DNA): TGTGCCAGCAGCTCCGGGGGGGGCCCCTACAATGAGCAGTTCTTC. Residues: CASSSGGGPYNEQFF.

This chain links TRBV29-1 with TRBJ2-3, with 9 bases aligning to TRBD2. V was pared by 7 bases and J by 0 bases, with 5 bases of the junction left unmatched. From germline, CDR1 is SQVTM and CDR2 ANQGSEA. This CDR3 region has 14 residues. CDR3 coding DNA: TGCAGCGCCGCGGGGGGGCTAAGCACAGATACGCAGTATTTT. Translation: CSAAGGLSTDTQYF.

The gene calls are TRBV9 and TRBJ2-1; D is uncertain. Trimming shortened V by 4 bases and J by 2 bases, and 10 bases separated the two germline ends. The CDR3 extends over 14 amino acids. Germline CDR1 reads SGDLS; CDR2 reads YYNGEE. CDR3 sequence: CASSPYYPYNEQFF. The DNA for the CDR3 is TGTGCCAGCAGCCCCTACTATCCCTACAATGAGCAGTTCTTC.

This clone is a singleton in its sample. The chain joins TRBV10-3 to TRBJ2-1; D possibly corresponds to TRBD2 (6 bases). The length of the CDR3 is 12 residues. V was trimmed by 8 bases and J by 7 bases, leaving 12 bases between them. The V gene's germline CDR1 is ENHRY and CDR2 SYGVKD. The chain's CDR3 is CAIRETYNEQFF. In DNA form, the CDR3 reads TGTGCCATCCGGGAGACGTATAATGAGCAGTTCTTC.

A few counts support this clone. The CDR3 DNA reads as TGCAGCACCCAAGGAAAACCAGGGGCGGTGAACACTGAAGCTTTCTTT. Translating gives CSTQGKPGAVNTEAFF. The chain is built from TRBV29-1 and TRBJ1-1; D possibly corresponds to TRBD1 (6 bases). Germline assignment: CDR1 SQVTM and CDR2 ANQGSEA. V gave up 8 bases and J gave up 0 bases, with 22 bases separating them. The CDR3 consists of 16 residues. The full variable domain, with the rest looked up from reference TRBV29-1 and TRBJ1-1, is SAVISQKPSRDICQRGTSLTIQCQVDSQVTMMFWYRQQPGQSLTLIATANQGSEATYESGFVIDKFPISRPNLTFSTLTVSNMSPEDSSIYLCSTQGKPGAVNTEAFFGQGTRLTVV.

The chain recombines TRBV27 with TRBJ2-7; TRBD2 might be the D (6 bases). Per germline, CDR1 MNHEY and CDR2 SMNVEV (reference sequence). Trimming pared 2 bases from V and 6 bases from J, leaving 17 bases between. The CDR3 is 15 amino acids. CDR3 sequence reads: CASSLSWGVRLEQYF. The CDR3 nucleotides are TGTGCCAGCAGTTTAAGCTGGGGGGTACGCCTCGAGCAGTACTTC.

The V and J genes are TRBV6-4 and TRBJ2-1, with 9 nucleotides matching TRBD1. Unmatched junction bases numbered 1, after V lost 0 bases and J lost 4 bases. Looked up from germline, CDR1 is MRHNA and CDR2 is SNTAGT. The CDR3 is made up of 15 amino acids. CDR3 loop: CASSDSGTGYNEQFF. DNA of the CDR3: TGTGCCAGCAGTGACTCTGGGACAGGGTACAATGAGCAGTTCTTC.

In DNA, the CDR3 is TGTGCCAGCAGCCAAGACCGGGTTTCAAACCTGGATTCACCCCTCCACTTT. This gives the protein CASSQDRVSNLDSPLHF. V usage is TRBV3-1 (or the pseudogene TRBV3-2) and J usage is TRBJ1-6, with D unclear. Between the trimmed V and J ends, which lost 0 bases and 8 bases, there was a span of 17 bases. Germline V gene lookup returns CDR1 LGHDT and CDR2 YNNKEL (reference sequence). The length of the CDR3 is 17 residues.

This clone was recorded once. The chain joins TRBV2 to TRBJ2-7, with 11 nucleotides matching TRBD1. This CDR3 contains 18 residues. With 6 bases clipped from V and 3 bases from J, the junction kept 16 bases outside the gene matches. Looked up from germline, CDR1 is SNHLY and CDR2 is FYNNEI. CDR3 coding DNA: TGTGCCAGCAGATCCGGGACAGGGGGGCTCGGTGGGTTCTACGAGCAGTACTTC. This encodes CASRSGTGGLGGFYEQYF.

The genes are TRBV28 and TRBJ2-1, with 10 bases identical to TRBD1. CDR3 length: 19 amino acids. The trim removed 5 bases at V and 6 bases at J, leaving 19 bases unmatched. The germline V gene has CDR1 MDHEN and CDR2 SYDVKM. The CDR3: CASSPRGTGVRKVVNEQFF. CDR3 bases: TGTGCCAGCAGTCCGCGGGGGACAGGGGTTAGGAAGGTCGTCAATGAGCAGTTCTTC.

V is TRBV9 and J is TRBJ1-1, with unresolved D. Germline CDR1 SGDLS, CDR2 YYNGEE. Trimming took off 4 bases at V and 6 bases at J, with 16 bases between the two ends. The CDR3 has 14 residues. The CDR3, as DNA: TGTGCCAGCAGCCCCCGGGGAGGAAGTGCTGAAGCTTTCTTT. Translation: CASSPRGGSAEAFF.

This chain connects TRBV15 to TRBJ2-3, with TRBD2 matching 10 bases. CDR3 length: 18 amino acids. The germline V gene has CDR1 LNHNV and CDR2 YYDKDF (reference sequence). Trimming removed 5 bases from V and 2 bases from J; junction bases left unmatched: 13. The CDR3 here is CATSPTLGSGGNTDTQYF. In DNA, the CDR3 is TGTGCCACCAGCCCGACTTTGGGTAGCGGGGGGAACACAGATACGCAGTATTTT.

The CDR3: CASTNNPGQGAETQYF. The CDR3 coding sequence is TGCGCCAGCACTAATAACCCGGGACAGGGGGCTGAGACCCAGTACTTC. The chain employs TRBV5-1 and TRBJ2-5, with 12 bases lining up with TRBD1. CDR1 is SGHRS, CDR2 YFSETQ, per germline. CDR3 size: 16 residues. J was trimmed by 5 bases and V by 6 bases; bases with no gene match: 11.